This T cell receptor beta chain was captured by sequencing in a study of T cells in localized non-small cell lung cancer. Study-wide findings and caveats: Sequencing, confined to only one tumor region, leaves heterogeneity possible. Density of T cells in blood, when higher, went with longer overall survival.

Trimming left V 5 bases short and J 2 bases short, with 10 bases between. The CDR3 is 13 amino acids. Germline V gene data show CDR1 as MNHEY and CDR2 as SVGAGI. Concerning this clone itself: Its specificity is not known.

Libraries were prepared by immunoSEQ multiplex PCR; TCRdb keeps only in-frame clonotypes and omits some of them. The repertoire has tens of thousands of clones, about 72% of them found once; the top ten carry about a sixth. Sequencing used peripheral blood, obtained before any cancer treatment. This TCR was sampled from a man aged 40-75 years with stage I squamous cell lung carcinoma. J is TRBJ2-7 and V is TRBV6-5; no firm D call. The CDR3 loop is CASSEGPAYEQYF. The CDR3, as DNA: TGTGCCAGCAGTGAAGGTCCGGCCTACGAGCAGTACTTC.